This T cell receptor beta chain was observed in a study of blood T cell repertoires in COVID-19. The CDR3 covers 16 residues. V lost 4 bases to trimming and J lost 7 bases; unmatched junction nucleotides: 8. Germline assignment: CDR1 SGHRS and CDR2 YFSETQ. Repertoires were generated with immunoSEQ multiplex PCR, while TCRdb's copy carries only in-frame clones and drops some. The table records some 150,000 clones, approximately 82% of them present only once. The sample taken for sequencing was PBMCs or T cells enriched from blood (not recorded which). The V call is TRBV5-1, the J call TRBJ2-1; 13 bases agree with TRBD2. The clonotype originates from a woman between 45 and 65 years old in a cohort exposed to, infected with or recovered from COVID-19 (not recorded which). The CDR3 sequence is CASSASGTSGKNEQFF. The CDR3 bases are TGCGCCAGCAGCGCGTCCGGGACTAGCGGGAAGAATGAGCAGTTCTTC.